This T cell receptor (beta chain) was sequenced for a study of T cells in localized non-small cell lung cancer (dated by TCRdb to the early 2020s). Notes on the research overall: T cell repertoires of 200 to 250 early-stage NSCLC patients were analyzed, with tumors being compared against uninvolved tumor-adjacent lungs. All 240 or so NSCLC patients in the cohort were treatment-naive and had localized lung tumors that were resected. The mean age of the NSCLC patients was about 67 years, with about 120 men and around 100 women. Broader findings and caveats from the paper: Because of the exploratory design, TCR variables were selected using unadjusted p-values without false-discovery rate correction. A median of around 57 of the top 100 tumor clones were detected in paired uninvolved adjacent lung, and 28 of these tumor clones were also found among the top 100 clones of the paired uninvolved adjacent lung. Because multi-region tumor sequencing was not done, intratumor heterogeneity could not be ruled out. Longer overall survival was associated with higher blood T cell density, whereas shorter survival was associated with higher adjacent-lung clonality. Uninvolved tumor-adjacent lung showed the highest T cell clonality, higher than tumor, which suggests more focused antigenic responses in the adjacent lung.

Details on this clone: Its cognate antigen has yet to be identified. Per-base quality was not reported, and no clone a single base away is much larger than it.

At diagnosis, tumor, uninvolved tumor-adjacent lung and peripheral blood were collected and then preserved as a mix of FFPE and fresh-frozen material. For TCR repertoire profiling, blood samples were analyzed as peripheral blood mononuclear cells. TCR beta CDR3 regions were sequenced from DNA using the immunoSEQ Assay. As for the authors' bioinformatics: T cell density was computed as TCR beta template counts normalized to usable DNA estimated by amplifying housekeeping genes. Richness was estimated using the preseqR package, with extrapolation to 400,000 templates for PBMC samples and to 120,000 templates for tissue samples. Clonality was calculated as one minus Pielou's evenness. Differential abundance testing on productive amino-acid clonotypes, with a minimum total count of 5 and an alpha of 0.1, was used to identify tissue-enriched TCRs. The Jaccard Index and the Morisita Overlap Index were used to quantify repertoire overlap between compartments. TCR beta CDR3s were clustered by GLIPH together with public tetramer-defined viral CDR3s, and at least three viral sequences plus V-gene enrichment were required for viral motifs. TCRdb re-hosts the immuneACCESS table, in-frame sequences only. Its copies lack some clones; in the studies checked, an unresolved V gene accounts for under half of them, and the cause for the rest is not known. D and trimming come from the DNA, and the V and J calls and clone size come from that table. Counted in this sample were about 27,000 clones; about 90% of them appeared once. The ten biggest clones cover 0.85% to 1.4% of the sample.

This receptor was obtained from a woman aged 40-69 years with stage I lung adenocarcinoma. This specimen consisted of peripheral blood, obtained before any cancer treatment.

The DNA reads as follows: TGTGCCCAAGGGGGCCCTTACACTGAAGCTTTCTTT. It encodes CAQGGPYTEAFF. The chain links TRBV30 with TRBJ1-1, with TRBD1 identical over 7 junction bases. CDR1 and CDR2 (GTSNPN, SVGIG) derive from the germline V gene (reference sequence). The junction shows trimming of 8 bases on V and 3 bases on J, and the gene matches do not reach 6 bases of it. Inclusive of the bounding cysteine and phenylalanine, the CDR3 is 12 residues long. The retained sequence is limited to the CDR3, 36 bases, with the frame set at the first base.